A selection of T cell receptor beta chains follows, all from one sample in a study of cytomegalovirus exposure and HLA in healthy donors. The method was immunoSEQ multiplex PCR; TCRdb's version includes in-frame clones alone and lacks a portion of them. The sample gives some 90,000 clones, approximately 76% of which show up once; more than 5% is in the top ten. The material sequenced was PBMCs. The receptors stem from a man aged 30 to 39 in good health and CMV-seropositive. Each CDR3 is given without its conserved first and last residue. D genes are given only for firm matches. The size of a clone is reported for some rows only, either as once, few or many, or as a class for expanded clones.

d_gene	v_gene	abundance	CDR3aa
TRBD1	TRBV6-5	.	ASSPGQGTGELF
.	TRBV11-2	.	ASSARTPTSYNEQF
TRBD1	TRBV4-1	.	ASSQGPTGGDQPQH
TRBD2	TRBV20-1	once	SAKLAEGQF
TRBD2	TRBV11-2	.	ASSLLLAGDTYEQY
TRBD1	TRBV19	once	ASSIPRIQGAYGYT
.	TRBV7-9	.	ASSLWDMVSGNTIY
TRBD1	TRBV28	.	ASSPRGQGAWSEKLF
TRBD1	TRBV4-1	few	ASSLGQGNTEAF
.	TRBV7-9	.	ASSLVQTMYNEQF
.	TRBV9	.	ASSTRQAGETQY
.	TRBV27	.	ASSWTANQPQH
TRBD1	TRBV5-4	.	ASSLNRGLGGANVLT
TRBD2	TRBV2	.	ASSRTSGGPAATQY
TRBD2	TRBV29-1	.	SVARRERNIQY
TRBD2	TRBV13	.	ASSPGGGGSYNEQF
TRBD1	TRBV28	.	ASSTRGQGVLTDTQY
.	TRBV4-2	.	ASSQDYTEAF
TRBD1	TRBV18	.	ASSPDRGHSGYGYT
TRBD1	TRBV9	.	ASKGTEGEQY
TRBD2	TRBV4-2	once	ASSQEGPTSGTYNEQF
TRBD2	TRBV6-5	.	ASSPSGVTDTQY
.	TRBV18	.	ASSPLGHPNTEAF
TRBD1	TRBV30	.	AWRGGDRGPHEQY
TRBD1	TRBV15	.	ATSRDRPGQGTDQPQH
TRBD2	TRBV7-2	.	ASSPGGVTYEQY
.	TRBV6-5	once	ASSPAGGAYQPQH
.	TRBV27	.	ASSLSLATDTQY
TRBD1	TRBV5-4	.	ASSPGGTYEQY
TRBD1	TRBV9	.	ASSEGQGFGSLH
.	TRBV29-1	.	SVEFAGYNEQF
.	TRBV5-6	once	ASSSGASSQETQY
.	TRBV7-2	.	ASSQIFGQNYEQY
TRBD1	TRBV10-3	.	AISDPHEGAETQY
.	TRBV6-6	many	ASRQIDREAF
.	TRBV19	few	ASSMQVRTGNTIY
TRBD1	TRBV5-8	.	ASSGGTGIGNEQF
.	TRBV15	.	ATSRGRGQTGELF
.	TRBV4-3	.	ASSQDRDPRYEQY
.	TRBV7-2	.	ASSLSGAHYGYT
TRBD2	TRBV7-9	.	ASSPATSGIQETQY
.	TRBV18	.	ASSPSGGTQPQH
.	TRBV28	.	ASSLINSEDNEQF
TRBD1	TRBV7-2	.	ASSRSRDSMIQY
TRBD2	TRBV2	.	ASSHQAGGVYEQY
.	TRBV4-1	.	ASSERLGPAEQY
.	TRBV6-1	once	ASSEEGNSPLH